Below, one T cell receptor (beta chain) is given with its context. The sample comes from a study of T cell changes during pregnancy in multiple sclerosis. Clones were sequenced by immunoSEQ multiplex PCR, and TCRdb holds only the in-frame ones, with some missing. The sample consists of some 77,000 clones, around 90% of them appearing once. This CDR3 is 16 amino acids long. Trimming removed 1 base from V and 0 bases from J, with 11 bases in between. Looked up from germline, CDR1 is SGHDT and CDR2 is YYEEEE. The specimen was CD4+ T cells from peripheral blood mononuclear cells, collected before pregnancy. The chain recombines TRBV5-6 with TRBJ1-5; D gene ambiguous. This TCR derives from a female donor with multiple sclerosis, enrolled in a pregnancy study. DNA for the CDR3: TGTGCCAGCAGCTTGTATTGGCCATCTAGCAATCAGCCCCAGCATTTT. Protein sequence: CASSLYWPSSNQPQHF.